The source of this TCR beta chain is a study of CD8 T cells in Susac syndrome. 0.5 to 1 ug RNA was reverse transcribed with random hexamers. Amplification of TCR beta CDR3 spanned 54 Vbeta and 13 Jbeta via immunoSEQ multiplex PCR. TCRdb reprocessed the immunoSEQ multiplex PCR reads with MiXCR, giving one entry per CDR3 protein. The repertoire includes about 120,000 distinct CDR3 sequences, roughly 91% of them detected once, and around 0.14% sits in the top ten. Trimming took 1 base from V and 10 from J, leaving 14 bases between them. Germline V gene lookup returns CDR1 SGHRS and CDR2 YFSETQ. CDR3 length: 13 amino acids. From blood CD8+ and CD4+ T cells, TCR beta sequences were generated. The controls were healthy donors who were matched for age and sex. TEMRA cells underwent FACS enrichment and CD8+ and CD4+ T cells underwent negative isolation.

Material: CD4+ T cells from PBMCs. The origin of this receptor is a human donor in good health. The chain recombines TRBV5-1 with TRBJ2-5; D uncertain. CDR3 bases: TGCGCCAGCAGCTTGAAACGGGCTGGTGGCCAGTACTTC. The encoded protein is CASSLKRAGGQYF. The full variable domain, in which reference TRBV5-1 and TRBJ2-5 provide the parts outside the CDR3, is KAGVTQTPRYLIKTRGQQVTLSCSPISGHRSVSWYQQTPGQGLQFLFEYFSETQRNKGNFPGRFSGRQFSNSRSEMNVSTLELGDSALYLCASSLKRAGGQYFGPGTRLLVL.